This record covers a single T cell receptor beta chain. Its antigen is currently not known. Base quality data are lacking; no much larger clone is found one base away. TCRbeta CDR3 regions were amplified from genomic DNA using the immunoSEQ Assay, a bias-controlled multiplex PCR. In the source study's methods: Nucleated cell counts per sample were estimated from amplification of reference gene primers within the assay. To quantify the absolute abundance of each unique TCRbeta CDR3 rearrangement, sequence reads were collapsed and filtered. For each sample, productive Simpson clonality was calculated as the square root of Simpson's diversity index over productive rearrangements. The source is immuneACCESS, and TCRdb retained only in-frame sequences with V and J called. Part of the clones is not carried over; for the studies checked, unresolved V genes explain less than half of this, and the remainder is unexplained. The V and J calls and clone size were taken over from that table, and D and trimming were inferred from the DNA. Across this sample there are some 180,000 clones, with 75% to 90% seen only once. The leading ten clones occupy around 7.8% of the sample.

This sample was included in a study of blood T cell repertoires in COVID-19 (dated by TCRdb to 2019 to 2021). For the study in its entirety: The collaborator samples originated in the United States, Italy and Spain and spanned the acute and convalescent phases of COVID-19. The prospective study material was composed of cDNA or gDNA derived from T cells, B-cell-depleted T cells, or PBMCs. Deeply sampled blood TCRbeta repertoires from subjects exposed to, actively infected with, or recovered from COVID-19 were included in the dataset. A freely available public database, intended as a resource for researchers studying the immune response to SARS-CoV-2, is where the repertoires were released. Samples came from the ongoing ImmuneRACE study (first 160 participants) plus 1,254 subjects from 6 global collaborators. The sample metadata nearly always contained a de-identified subject ID, COVID-19 status, age in years and sex. Where available, HLA class I and class II types were obtained from metadata supplied by the sample provider rather than from assay-based typing.

The CDR3 covers 15 residues, taking in both the cysteine and the phenylalanine. Only the CDR3 region is kept as DNA, spanning 45 bases read in frame from base 1. V is cut by 0 bases and J by 4 bases, and the space between the germline ends is 12 bases. CDR1 SGHAT and CDR2 FQNNGV are derived from the germline V gene. Study-wide findings and limitations: How much clinical and demographic metadata was included differed by source and by participant, and the metadata was provided uncurated.

Whole blood was collected in K2EDTA tubes by collaborating institutions according to the institutions' own protocols. For TCRbeta analysis, collaborator samples were shipped as frozen whole blood, as isolated PBMCs, or as DNA extracted from either sample type. The TCR originated in a woman aged 55-75 years with acute or convalescent COVID-19. Sequenced input: peripheral blood. In this chain, TRBV11-2 is recombined with TRBJ1-2; TRBD1 could be the D gene, as 5 bases match. CDR3 region: CASSLDLTGGYGYTF. The DNA is TGTGCCAGCAGCTTAGATCTTACGGGGGGCTATGGCTACACCTTC.